This entry lists 17 T cell receptor beta chains sequenced from one sample in a study of blood T cells in healthy people across ages. Using a J-beta primer mix together with a sample-barcoded 5' primer, a second PCR was run for roughly 6 to 12 cycles. TCRdb analysed the 5' RACE reads with MiXCR anew, one entry per CDR3 protein. The table records hundreds of thousands of distinct CDR3 sequences, around two fifths of them present only once. The specimen was blood. The receptor source for this set is a man older than 75 in good health.

This clonotype has at least ten counts. The rearrangement joins TRBV7-2 to TRBJ2-3; 8 nucleotides match TRBD2. Germline V lookup: CDR1 SGHTA, CDR2 FQGNSA. V gave up 1 base and J gave up 5 bases; unmatched junction bases: 5. There are 15 residues in the CDR3. CDR3 residues: CASSLGAGGIDTQYF. The CDR3 nucleotides read TGTGCCAGCAGCTTAGGGGCGGGAGGAATAGATACGCAGTATTTT.

In this sample, this clonotype turned up a few times. The CDR3 coding sequence is TGTGCCAGCAGCCGCGGGGTTGGAGGAGTCCAAGAGACCCAGTACTTC. Translated: CASSRGVGGVQETQYF. The chain uses TRBV6-5 and TRBJ2-5; the D gene is possibly TRBD2 (6 bases). The V and J ends lost 6 bases and 1 base respectively, with 18 bases between them. Germline assignment: CDR1 MNHEY and CDR2 SVGAGI. The CDR3 totals 16 residues.

This clonotype has more than one count but fewer than ten. The gene calls are TRBV2 and TRBJ1-5; no clear D. Trimming pared 3 bases from V and 5 bases from J, leaving 8 bases between. Germline V gene data show CDR1 as SNHLY and CDR2 as FYNNEI. CDR3 length equals 13 residues. The CDR3 sequence is CASSDSPDQPQHF. DNA for the CDR3: TGTGCCAGCAGTGACAGCCCCGATCAGCCCCAGCATTTT. Supplemented by reference TRBV2 and TRBJ1-5, the full variable domain reads EPEVTQTPSHQVTQMGQEVILRCVPISNHLYFYWYRQILGQKVEFLVSFYNNEISEKSEIFDDQFSVERPDGSNFTLKIRSTKLEDSAMYFCASSDSPDQPQHFGDGTRLSIL.

J is TRBJ2-1 and V is TRBV20-1, with TRBD2 matching over 14 bases. The CDR3 spans 17 residues. The germline V gene has CDR1 DFQATT and CDR2 SNEGSKA (reference sequence). V lost 5 bases and J lost 0; bases outside the gene matches: 6. The CDR3 region has the DNA TGCAGTGCTGTAGGGACTAGCGGGAGAGTCTCCTACAATGAGCAGTTCTTC. This codes for CSAVGTSGRVSYNEQFF.

The rearrangement joins TRBV5-1 to TRBJ2-7, with a tentative D call TRBD2 (6 bases). The CDR3 runs to 14 residues. Trimming removed 4 bases from V and 3 bases from J, with 14 bases in between. The V gene's germline CDR1 is SGHRS and CDR2 YFSETQ. CDR3 sequence: CASSAGPAVYEQYF. DNA of the CDR3: TGCGCCAGCAGCGCGGGACCCGCTGTCTACGAGCAGTACTTC.

This clonotype was counted only a few times. The rearrangement links TRBV29-1 to TRBJ1-2; D gene ambiguous. The CDR3 is made up of 11 amino acids. Germline V gene data show CDR1 as SQVTM and CDR2 as ANQGSEA. V was trimmed by 1 base and J by 4 bases, leaving 4 bases between them. CDR3 residues: CSVEVVYGYTF. In nucleotides, the CDR3 is TGCAGCGTTGAAGTAGTCTATGGCTACACCTTC.

This clonotype was seen only once. This CDR3 is CASRRTTSYNEQFF. CDR3 in DNA: TGTGCCAGCAGGCGGACTACCTCCTACAATGAGCAGTTCTTC. The chain couples TRBV2 to TRBJ2-1, with D perhaps matching TRBD2 (6 bases). V was pared by 6 bases and J by 0 bases, with 9 bases between. The CDR3 runs to 14 residues. The germline CDR1 and CDR2 sequences are SNHLY and FYNNEI.

This clonotype was counted ten times or more. The chain joins TRBV7-9 to TRBJ2-1; D possibly uses TRBD1 or TRBD2 (6 bases each). V was trimmed by 5 bases and J by 4 bases, leaving 21 bases between them. CDR1 is SEHNR and CDR2 is FQNEAQ in the germline V gene (reference sequence). The CDR3 is 17 residues long. This CDR3 reads CASSGTGRGPGYNEQFF. The CDR3, as DNA: TGTGCCAGCAGCGGCACGGGCCGGGGGCCGGGGTACAATGAGCAGTTCTTC.

The rearrangement uses TRBV10-2 and TRBJ1-1; D call uncertain. V dropped 1 base and J dropped 0 bases, with 3 bases sitting between them. This CDR3 is built from 13 residues. CDR1 is WSHSY, CDR2 SAAADI, per germline. Here the CDR3 reads CASSEFMNTEAFF. In DNA, the CDR3 is TGCGCCAGCAGTGAGTTCATGAACACTGAAGCTTTCTTT.

The chain couples TRBV11-2 to TRBJ2-7; 7 bases fit TRBD1. Looked up from germline, CDR1 is SGHAT and CDR2 is FQNNGV. Losses at the gene ends were 4 bases for V and 0 bases for J; bases not matched to a gene: 6. CDR3 size: 15 residues. DNA for the CDR3: TGTGCCAGCAGCTGGACGGACAGGAGCTCCTACGAGCAGTACTTC. It translates to CASSWTDRSSYEQYF. The full variable domain, rest sourced from reference TRBV11-2 and TRBJ2-7, is EAGVAQSPRYKIIEKRQSVAFWCNPISGHATLYWYQQILGQGPKLLIQFQNNGVVDDSQLPKDRFSAERLKGVDSTLKIQPAKLEDSAVYLCASSWTDRSSYEQYFGPGTRLTVT.

There are a few counts of this clonotype. V is TRBV7-2 and J is TRBJ2-5; TRBD2 matches 13 bases. The ends lost 5 bases at V and 7 bases at J; junction bases unmatched: 10. CDR3 length: 16 residues. Per germline, CDR1 SGHTA and CDR2 FQGNSA. The CDR3 nucleotides read TGTGCCAGCAGCCCCTCAACTAGCGGGGGGGCGTGGACCCAGTACTTC. Translated: CASSPSTSGGAWTQYF.

There are a few counts of this clonotype. This chain uses TRBV3-1 with TRBJ1-6; D not certain. The length of the CDR3 is 13 residues. CDR1 and CDR2 from the germline V gene are LGHDT and YNNKEL (reference sequence). V lost 0 bases, J lost 9 bases, and 6 bases lay in between. The CDR3 region is CASSQDRTSPLHF. CDR3 DNA: TGTGCCAGCAGCCAAGATCGGACTTCACCCCTCCACTTT.

The gene calls are TRBV24-1 and TRBJ1-2; 8 bases are shared with TRBD1. The germline V gene has CDR1 KGHDR and CDR2 SFDVKD. The CDR3 is 15 amino acids. V lost 1 base and J lost 6; bases outside the gene matches: 6. The CDR3 sequence is CATSDLGRGRDGYTF. The CDR3 nucleotides are TGTGCCACCAGTGATTTAGGCAGGGGGCGCGATGGCTACACCTTC.

The chain carries TRBV5-6 and TRBJ2-1; D not certain. Germline V CDR1 and CDR2: SGHDT, YYEEEE. This CDR3 is 13 amino acids long. V dropped 4 bases and J dropped 5 bases, with 10 bases sitting between them. CDR3: CASSGLGDNEQFF. In DNA, the CDR3 is TGTGCCAGCAGCGGGCTGGGTGACAATGAGCAGTTCTTC. Filled out from reference TRBV5-6 and TRBJ2-1, the complete variable domain reads DAGVTQSPTHLIKTRGQQVTLRCSPKSGHDTVSWYQQALGQGPQFIFQYYEEEERQRGNFPDRFSGHQFPNYSSELNVNALLLGDSALYLCASSGLGDNEQFFGPGTRLTVL.

This chain links TRBV28 with TRBJ2-7; TRBD2 matches 8 bases. The J call may be faulty, since TRBJ2-5 better matches the DNA end. The CDR3 is made up of 16 amino acids. Germline V gene sequence: CDR1 MDHEN, CDR2 SYDVKM. CDR3 protein: CASSSLAGGAGETQYF. The CDR3 DNA reads as TGTGCCAGCAGTTCTCTTGCGGGGGGCGCTGGGGAGACCCAGTACTTC.

To note about this clonotype: An end of the junction does not agree with germline; a read error may underlie this. The chain carries TRBV7-2 and TRBJ2-4, with 9 bases fitting TRBD1. The CDR3 is 14 amino acids. The germline V gene has CDR1 SGHTA and CDR2 FQGNSA. CDR3 nucleotide sequence: TGTGCCAGCAGCCGGACAGGGGTTTTTGACATTCGGTACTTC. Its protein product is CASSRTGVFDIRYF. Drawing the rest from reference TRBV7-2 and TRBJ2-4, the complete variable domain is GAGVSQSPSNKVTEKGKDVELRCDPISGHTALYWYRQSLGQGLEFLIYFQGNSAPDKSGLPSDRFSAERTGGSVSTLTIQRTQQEDSAVYLCASSRTGVFDIRYFGAGTRLSVL.

The CDR3 DNA follows: TGTGCCAGCAGTTCCCCCGGGACTAGGACCTACGAGCAGTACTTC. Translating gives CASSSPGTRTYEQYF. V usage is TRBV28 and J usage is TRBJ2-7; TRBD2 matches 8 bases. J was trimmed by 2 bases and V by 4 bases; bases with no gene match: 7. The CDR3 runs 15 residues. Germline assignment: CDR1 MDHEN and CDR2 SYDVKM. Combining the CDR3 with reference TRBV28 and TRBJ2-7 gives the whole variable domain DVKVTQSSRYLVKRTGEKVFLECVQDMDHENMFWYRQDPGLGLRLIYFSYDVKMKEKGDIPEGYSVSREKKERFSLILESASTNQTSMYLCASSSPGTRTYEQYFGPGTRLTVT.